This TCR beta chain was identified in a study of Tregs in tolerant kidney transplant recipients. The study's findings and limits: Validation in larger populations is needed because few patients were studied.

Assay: immunoSEQ multiplex PCR; the TCRdb copy retains only in-frame clones and omits some. The sample has 90,000 or so clones; 93% are singletons. Worth noting for this clone: Its antigen is still unknown.

Recipients received nonmyeloablative bone marrow transplants from related graft donors, with transient mixed chimerism. Thawed PBMCs were FACS-sorted into unstimulated CD4+CD25+CD127- regulatory T cells, CD4+CD25- non-regulatory cells, CD4 and CD8 cells. The germline V gene has CDR1 SQVTM and CDR2 ANQGSEA. Trimming took off 5 bases at V and 5 bases at J, with 17 bases between the two ends. There are 14 residues in the CDR3. This receptor was obtained from a human patient who received a combined kidney and bone marrow transplant. Some T cells may be transferred from the graft donor. The rearrangement joins TRBV29-1 to TRBJ2-3; a weak D match, TRBD2 (6 bases). The starting material was CD4+ T cells from blood (PBMCs), obtained 12 months after the transplant. CDR3 sequence reads: CSVHLEGRQDTQYF. The CDR3 DNA is TGCAGCGTTCATTTAGAGGGGAGGCAAGATACGCAGTATTTT.